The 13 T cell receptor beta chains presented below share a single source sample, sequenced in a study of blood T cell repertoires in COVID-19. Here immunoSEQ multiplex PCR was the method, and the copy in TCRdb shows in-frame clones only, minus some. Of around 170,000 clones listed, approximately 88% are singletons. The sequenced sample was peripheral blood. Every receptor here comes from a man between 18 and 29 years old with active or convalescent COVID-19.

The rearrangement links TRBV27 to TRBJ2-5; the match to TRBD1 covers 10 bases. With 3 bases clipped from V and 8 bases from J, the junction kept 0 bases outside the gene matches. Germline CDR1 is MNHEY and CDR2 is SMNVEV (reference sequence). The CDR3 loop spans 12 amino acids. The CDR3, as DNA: TGTGCCAGCAGTTTGACAGGGGGCACCCAGTACTTC. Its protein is CASSLTGGTQYF.

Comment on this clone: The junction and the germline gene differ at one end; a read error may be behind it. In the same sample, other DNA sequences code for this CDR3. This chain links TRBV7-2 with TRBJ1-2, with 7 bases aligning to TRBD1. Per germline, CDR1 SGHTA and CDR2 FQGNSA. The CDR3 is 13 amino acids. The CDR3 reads CASSLGTVYGYTF. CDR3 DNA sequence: TGCGCCAGCAGCTTAGGGACAGTTTATGGCTACACCTTC.

The CDR3 DNA reads TGTGCCAGCAGTCAACGGTTACGCGGGGAGCTGTTTTTT. Encoded protein: CASSQRLRGELFF. The chain links TRBV27 to TRBJ2-2; no clear D gene. This CDR3 comprises 13 residues. Germline-derived CDR1 and CDR2 are MNHEY and SMNVEV (reference sequence). Trimming took off 5 bases at V and 7 bases at J, with 11 bases between the two ends.

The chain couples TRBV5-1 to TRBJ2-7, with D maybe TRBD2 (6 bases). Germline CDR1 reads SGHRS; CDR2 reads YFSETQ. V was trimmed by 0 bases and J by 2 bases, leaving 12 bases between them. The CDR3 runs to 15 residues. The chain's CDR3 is CASSLDVPGAYEQYF. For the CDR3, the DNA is TGCGCCAGCAGCTTGGACGTGCCGGGGGCCTACGAGCAGTACTTC.

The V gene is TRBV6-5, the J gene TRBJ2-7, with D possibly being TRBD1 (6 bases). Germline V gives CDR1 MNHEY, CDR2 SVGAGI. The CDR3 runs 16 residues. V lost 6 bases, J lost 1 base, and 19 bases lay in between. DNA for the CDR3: TGTGCCAGCAGCTACCGCTTGGGGGCGAAATCCTACGAGCAGTACTTC. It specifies CASSYRLGAKSYEQYF.

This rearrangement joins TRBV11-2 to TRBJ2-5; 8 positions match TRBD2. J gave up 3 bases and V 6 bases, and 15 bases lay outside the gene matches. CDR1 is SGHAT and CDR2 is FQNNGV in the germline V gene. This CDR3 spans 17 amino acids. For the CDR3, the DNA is TGTGCCAGCAGTCCAGAGGTCCGGCTAGCGGGTAAAGAGACCCAGTACTTC. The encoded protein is CASSPEVRLAGKETQYF.

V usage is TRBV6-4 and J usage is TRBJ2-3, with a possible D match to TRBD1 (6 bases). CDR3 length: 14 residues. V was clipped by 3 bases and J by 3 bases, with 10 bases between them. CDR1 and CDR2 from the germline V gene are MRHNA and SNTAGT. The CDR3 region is CASSDSGATDTQYF. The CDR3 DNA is TGTGCCAGCAGTGATTCAGGGGCAACAGATACGCAGTATTTT.

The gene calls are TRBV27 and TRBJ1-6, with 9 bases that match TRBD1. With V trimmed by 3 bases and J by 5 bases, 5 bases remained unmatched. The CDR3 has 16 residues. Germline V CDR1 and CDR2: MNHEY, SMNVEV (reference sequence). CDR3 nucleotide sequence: TGTGCCAGCAGTTTCATACAGGGGGCAAATAATTCACCCCTCCACTTT. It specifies CASSFIQGANNSPLHF.

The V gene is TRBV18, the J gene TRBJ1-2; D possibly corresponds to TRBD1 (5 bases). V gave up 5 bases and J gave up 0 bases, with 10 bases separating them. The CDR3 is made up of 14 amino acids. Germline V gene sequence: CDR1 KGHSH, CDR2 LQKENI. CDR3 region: CASSVDRTNYGYTF. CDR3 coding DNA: TGTGCCAGCTCAGTCGACAGAACTAACTATGGCTACACCTTC.

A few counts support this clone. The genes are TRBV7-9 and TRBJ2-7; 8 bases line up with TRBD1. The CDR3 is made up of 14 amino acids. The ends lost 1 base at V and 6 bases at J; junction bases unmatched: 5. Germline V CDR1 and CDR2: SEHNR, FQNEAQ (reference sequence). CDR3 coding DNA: TGTGCCAGCAGCTTAGGAGGGACAGGTGGCGAGCAGTACTTC. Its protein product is CASSLGGTGGEQYF. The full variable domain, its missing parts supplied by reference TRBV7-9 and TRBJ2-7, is DTGVSQNPRHKITKRGQNVTFRCDPISEHNRLYWYRQTLGQGPEFLTYFQNEAQLEKSRLLSDRFSAERPKGSFSTLEIQRTEQGDSAMYLCASSLGGTGGEQYFGPGTRLTVT.

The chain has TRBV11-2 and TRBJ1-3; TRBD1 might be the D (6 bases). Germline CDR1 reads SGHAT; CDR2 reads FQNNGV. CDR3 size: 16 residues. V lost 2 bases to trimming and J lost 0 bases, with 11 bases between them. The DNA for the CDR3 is TGTGCCAGCAGCTTACAGGGGTCCCACTCTGGAAACACCATATATTTT. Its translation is CASSLQGSHSGNTIYF.

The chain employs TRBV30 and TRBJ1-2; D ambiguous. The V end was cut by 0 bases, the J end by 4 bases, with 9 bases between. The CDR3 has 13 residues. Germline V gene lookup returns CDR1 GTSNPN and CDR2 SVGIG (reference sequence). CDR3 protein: CAWSVRSVYGYTF. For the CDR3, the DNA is TGTGCCTGGAGTGTCCGGTCTGTCTATGGCTACACCTTC.

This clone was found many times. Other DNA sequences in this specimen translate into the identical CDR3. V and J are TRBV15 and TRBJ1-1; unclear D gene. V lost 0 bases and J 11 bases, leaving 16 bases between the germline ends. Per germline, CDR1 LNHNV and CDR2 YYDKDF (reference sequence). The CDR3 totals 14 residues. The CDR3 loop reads CATSRESPPGEAFF. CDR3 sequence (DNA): TGTGCCACCAGCAGAGAGAGCCCCCCGGGAGAGGCTTTCTTT.